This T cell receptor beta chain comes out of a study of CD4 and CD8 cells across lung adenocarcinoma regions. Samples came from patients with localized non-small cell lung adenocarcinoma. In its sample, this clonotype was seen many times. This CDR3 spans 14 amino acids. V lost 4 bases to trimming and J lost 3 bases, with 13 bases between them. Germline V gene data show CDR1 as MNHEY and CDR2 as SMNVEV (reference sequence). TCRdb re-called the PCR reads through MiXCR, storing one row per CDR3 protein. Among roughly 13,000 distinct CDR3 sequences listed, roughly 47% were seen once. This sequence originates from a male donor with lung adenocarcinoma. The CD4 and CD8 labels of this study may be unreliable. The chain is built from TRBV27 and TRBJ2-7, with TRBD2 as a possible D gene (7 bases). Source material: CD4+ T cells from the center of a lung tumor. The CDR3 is CASSSRGGYYEQYF. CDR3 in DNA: TGTGCCAGCAGTTCGAGGGGGGGATACTACGAGCAGTACTTC.